The 26 T cell receptor beta chains below come from one sample, sequenced in a study of T cells after yellow fever vaccination. TCRdb reprocessed the 5' RACE reads via MiXCR and lists one record per CDR3 protein. Seen here are 600,000 to 750,000 distinct CDR3 sequences, 9% to 15% observed once, and the top ten hold 15%. The source was PBMCs, collected on the day of the yellow fever booster vaccination. The receptor source for this set is a man aged 30 to 45 who received the YFV17D yellow fever vaccine.

Only a few counts were recorded for this clonotype. The chain is built from TRBV20-1 and TRBJ1-5; D perhaps matches TRBD1 (6 bases). CDR3 size: 13 residues. The V gene's germline CDR1 is DFQATT and CDR2 SNEGSKA (reference sequence). With 4 bases removed from V and 4 bases from J, the gap between germline ends came to 11 bases. Here the CDR3 reads CSAKAQGNQPQHF. The CDR3 bases are TGCAGTGCTAAAGCCCAGGGGAATCAGCCCCAGCATTTT.

V and J are TRBV7-8 and TRBJ1-1; a possible D gene is TRBD1 (6 bases). Germline CDR1 SGHVS, CDR2 FQNEAQ. This CDR3 contains 13 residues. V dropped 5 bases and J dropped 1 base, with 8 bases sitting between them. The CDR3 protein is CASSKGQNTEAFF. CDR3 bases: TGTGCCAGCAGCAAGGGACAGAACACTGAAGCTTTCTTT.

The V and J genes are TRBV5-8 and TRBJ2-5; D perhaps matches TRBD1 (6 bases). CDR1 is SGHTS, CDR2 YDEGEE, per germline. CDR3 length: 15 residues. V lost 4 bases, J lost 1 base, and 14 bases lay in between. CDR3 bases: TGTGCCAGCAGCCCAGACACAGGGCCCCAAGAGACCCAGTACTTC. This encodes CASSPDTGPQETQYF.

The chain uses TRBV9 and TRBJ2-7; D remains unclear. V lost 6 bases, J lost 5 bases, and 18 bases lay in between. This CDR3 comprises 14 residues. The germline CDR1 and CDR2 sequences are SGDLS and YYNGEE. CDR3 region: CASNNSRRPHEQYF. The CDR3 DNA follows: TGTGCCAGCAACAATAGTCGCCGGCCCCACGAGCAGTACTTC.

This chain joins TRBV7-2 and TRBJ1-4; 8 positions match TRBD1. V dropped 8 bases and J dropped 8; count of bases not matched to a gene: 7. The CDR3 is made up of 13 amino acids. Germline CDR1 SGHTA, CDR2 FQGNSA. The CDR3 DNA is TGTGCCAGCCGAAAGGGACAGGCGGAAAAACTGTTTTTT. Amino acids: CASRKGQAEKLFF.

V is TRBV25-1 and J is TRBJ2-1; 8 bases agree with TRBD2. V lost 6 bases, J lost 4 bases, and 8 bases stayed unmatched. Germline CDR1 is MGHDK and CDR2 is SYGVNS. There are 15 residues in the CDR3. The CDR3 sequence is CASSPGGQTYNEQFF. The CDR3 DNA is TGTGCCAGCAGCCCGGGGGGGCAAACATACAATGAGCAGTTCTTC.

The rearrangement links TRBV11-2 to TRBJ2-7; TRBD2 matches 8 bases. Germline V gene lookup returns CDR1 SGHAT and CDR2 FQNNGV. The CDR3 covers 15 residues. J lost 3 bases, V lost 0 bases, and 4 bases had no gene match. The CDR3 loop reads CASSLDLAGRYEQYF. CDR3 coding DNA: TGTGCCAGCAGCTTAGATCTAGCGGGTCGCTACGAGCAGTACTTC.

This clonotype has more than one count but fewer than ten. The gene calls are TRBV5-6 and TRBJ2-7; 7 bases line up with TRBD1. Germline values: CDR1 SGHDT, CDR2 YYEEEE. CDR3 length: 14 residues. V lost 0 bases and J lost 4; bases outside the gene matches: 4. The CDR3 coding sequence is TGTGCCAGCAGCTTGGCCGGGACAGTGTACGAGCAGTACTTC. Protein: CASSLAGTVYEQYF.

The rearrangement links TRBV30 to TRBJ2-1; D may be TRBD2 (6 bases). CDR1 GTSNPN and CDR2 SVGIG come from the germline V gene (reference sequence). Trimming took off 1 base at V and 16 bases at J, with 14 bases between the two ends. The CDR3 loop spans 11 amino acids. The CDR3 region is CAWSEIGTAFF. The DNA for the CDR3 is TGTGCCTGGAGTGAGATAGGGACTGCTTTCTTC.

This clonotype came up a few times. J is TRBJ2-3 and V is TRBV20-1, with D perhaps TRBD2 (6 bases). V lost 6 bases, J lost 3 bases, and 16 bases lay in between. CDR1 is DFQATT, CDR2 SNEGSKA, per germline (reference sequence). This CDR3 has 14 amino acids. In DNA form, the CDR3 reads TGCAGTGCACCGAAGGGGAGGTGGACAGATACGCAGTATTTT. Amino acids: CSAPKGRWTDTQYF.

The chain carries TRBV20-1 and TRBJ2-7; TRBD1 agrees at 7 bases. V gave up 6 bases and J gave up 2 bases; unmatched junction bases: 13. The CDR3 is 15 residues long. Germline lookup yields CDR1 DFQATT and CDR2 SNEGSKA (reference sequence). CDR3 residues: CSALTRQGLTYEQYF. CDR3 nucleotide sequence: TGCAGTGCCCTAACCCGACAGGGCCTGACCTACGAGCAGTACTTC.

This clonotype was found a few times. The chain joins TRBV11-2 to TRBJ2-7, with D perhaps TRBD1 or TRBD2 (5 bases each). The CDR3 contains 14 residues. V was shortened by 5 bases and J by 3 bases, with 14 bases between the two germline ends. Germline CDR1 is SGHAT and CDR2 is FQNNGV. CDR3 nucleotide sequence: TGTGCCAGCAGCCTCACCGGGGCCGGCTACGAGCAGTACTTC. Translation: CASSLTGAGYEQYF.

As regards this clonotype: The junction departs from the called germline gene at one end, perhaps through a read error. The chain couples TRBV20-1 to TRBJ1-2; no definite D call. Germline V gives CDR1 DFQATT, CDR2 SNEGSKA (reference sequence). This CDR3 comprises 11 residues. CDR3 DNA sequence: TGCAGCGCTACCGATGAGTATGGCTACACCTTC. Translated, it gives CSATDEYGYTF.

This clonotype was detected a few times. The CDR3 protein is CAWSTSSETQYF. DNA for the CDR3: TGTGCCTGGAGTACAAGCAGTGAGACCCAGTACTTC. The chain recombines TRBV30 with TRBJ2-5; no definite D call. Germline V CDR1 and CDR2: GTSNPN, SVGIG (reference sequence). Trimming stripped 2 bases from V and 5 bases from J, with 9 bases between. The CDR3 consists of 12 residues.

This clonotype turned up a few times. The V gene is TRBV11-2, the J gene TRBJ2-5; 7 nucleotides align to TRBD2. Trimming removed 4 bases from V and 0 bases from J; junction bases left unmatched: 11. This CDR3 is 17 amino acids long. Germline CDR1 SGHAT, CDR2 FQNNGV. CDR3 in DNA: TGTGCCAGCAGCTGGGGGGGGTCGCAGGCCTACCAAGAGACCCAGTACTTC. Translating it yields CASSWGGSQAYQETQYF.

This clonotype was seen only a few times. This chain connects TRBV5-4 to TRBJ1-6; 9 bases agree with TRBD1. Germline trimming cut 4 bases from V and 6 bases from J; bases unmatched to any gene: 5. The CDR3 is 15 residues long. Germline V lookup: CDR1 SGHNT, CDR2 YYREEE (reference sequence). The CDR3 coding sequence is TGTGCCAGCAGCATACAGGGGGCGCTTAATTCACCCCTCCACTTT. This translates into CASSIQGALNSPLHF. Combining the CDR3 with reference TRBV5-4 and TRBJ1-6 gives the whole variable domain ETGVTQSPTHLIKTRGQQVTLRCSSQSGHNTVSWYQQALGQGPQFIFQYYREEENGRGNFPPRFSGLQFPNYSSELNVNALELDDSALYLCASSIQGALNSPLHFGNGTRLTVT.

The V call is TRBV6-1, the J call TRBJ2-7, with D unresolved. The V end was cut by 8 bases, the J end by 5 bases, with 16 bases between. The CDR3 sequence is 13 residues long. Germline CDR1 MNHNS, CDR2 SASEGT. The CDR3: CASFTVAWDEQYF. CDR3 in DNA: TGTGCCAGCTTCACGGTGGCTTGGGACGAGCAGTACTTC.

This rearrangement joins TRBV3-1 to TRBJ1-1; TRBD1 matches at 10 bases. V gave up 11 bases and J gave up 4 bases; unmatched junction bases: 16. This CDR3 comprises 16 residues. The germline V gene has CDR1 LGHDT and CDR2 YNNKEL (reference sequence). CDR3 coding DNA: TGTGCCGCTACCAGAGGGACAGGGGCCTCACCCACTGAAGCTTTCTTT. It yields the protein CAATRGTGASPTEAFF.

This clonotype has at least ten counts. The CDR3 loop is CASSQEWGLQETQYF. The CDR3 bases are TGCGCCAGCAGCCAAGAGTGGGGACTGCAAGAGACCCAGTACTTC. The V gene is TRBV4-3, the J gene TRBJ2-5; weak D call: TRBD2 (6 bases). The CDR3 is 15 residues long. Germline values: CDR1 LGHNA, CDR2 YSLEER. The V gene lost 0 bases and the J gene lost 2 bases, with 10 bases spanning the gap.

This sequence joins TRBV20-1 and TRBJ2-1; no reliable D call. The CDR3 totals 12 residues. V was cut by 2 bases and J by 3 bases, with 5 bases left in between. Germline values: CDR1 DFQATT, CDR2 SNEGSKA (reference sequence). In DNA, the CDR3 is TGCAGTGCTAGACTACGCTACAATGAGCAGTTCTTC. Residues: CSARLRYNEQFF.

V gene TRBV28 combines with J gene TRBJ2-6; 7 bases are shared with TRBD2. The CDR3 covers 15 residues. J gave up 2 bases and V 4 bases, and 2 bases lay outside the gene matches. Germline lookup yields CDR1 MDHEN and CDR2 SYDVKM. CDR3 region: CASSSGGAGANVLTF. The CDR3 DNA reads as TGTGCCAGCAGTTCGGGAGGTGCTGGGGCCAACGTCCTGACTTTC.

The CDR3 loop is CASSPTAGNNEQYF. DNA of the CDR3: TGTGCCAGCAGCCCCACGGCGGGGAACAACGAGCAGTACTTC. This sequence joins TRBV5-4 and TRBJ2-7; TRBD2 might be the D (6 bases). Germline V gives CDR1 SGHNT, CDR2 YYREEE (reference sequence). CDR3 size: 14 residues. V was clipped by 4 bases and J by 5 bases, with 16 bases between them.

This clonotype has only one observation. The CDR3, as DNA: TGTGCCTACATCGGATCTGGGGCCAACGTCCTGACTTTC. Protein sequence: CAYIGSGANVLTF. V is TRBV30 and J is TRBJ2-6; D is ambiguous. The germline V and J ends were trimmed by 7 bases and 1 base, with 8 bases remaining between them. The CDR3 runs 13 residues. Looked up from germline, CDR1 is GTSNPN and CDR2 is SVGIG (reference sequence).

The chain is built from TRBV7-8 and TRBJ2-5, with TRBD2 matching over 10 bases. Per the germline V gene, CDR1 is SGHVS and CDR2 is FQNEAQ. Germline trimming cut 1 base from V and 6 bases from J; bases unmatched to any gene: 5. The CDR3 is 15 residues long. The DNA for the CDR3 is TGTGCCAGCAGCTTAGTGCTAGCGGGAGAACAGACCCAGTACTTC. It specifies CASSLVLAGEQTQYF. The whole variable domain, filled in from reference TRBV7-8 and TRBJ2-5, reads GAGVSQSPRYKVAKRGQDVALRCDPISGHVSLFWYQQALGQGPEFLTYFQNEAQLDKSGLPSDRFFAERPEGSVSTLKIQRTQQEDSAVYLCASSLVLAGEQTQYFGPGTRLLVL.

This clonotype was observed a few times. The chain has TRBV27 and TRBJ2-1, with 8 positions matching TRBD2. CDR1 is MNHEY and CDR2 is SMNVEV in the germline V gene (reference sequence). The CDR3 runs to 16 residues. With V trimmed by 0 bases and J by 7 bases, 8 bases remained unmatched. CDR3 bases: TGTGCCAGCAGTTTATCCACTAGCGGAGGGGGGAATGAGCAGTTCTTC. It yields the protein CASSLSTSGGGNEQFF.

This clonotype was recorded many times. The CDR3 nucleotides are TGTGCCAGCAGTCACCGCCTACGGGACGAGCAGTACTTC. The encoded protein is CASSHRLRDEQYF. J is TRBJ2-7 and V is TRBV14; D gene ambiguous. The CDR3 loop spans 13 amino acids. The V end lost 6 bases, the J end lost 5 bases, and 14 bases lay between the germline ends. CDR1 is SGHDN and CDR2 is FVKESK in the germline V gene.